The source of this T cell receptor (beta chain) is a study of T cell repertoires in cytomegalovirus infection. Across the study: Well-studied HLA-B-restricted epitopes and recently identified HLA-C-restricted epitopes of CMV were both used in the study. The public TCR beta signatures pointed to both CMV infection and matching HLA type.

Findings and caveats of the study: Clonotype analysis showed dominance of the ex vivo response by HLA-C-restricted CMV-specific TCR beta clonotypes.

Germline lookup yields CDR1 MDHEN and CDR2 SYDVKM. With 3 bases removed from V and 3 bases from J, the gap between germline ends came to 12 bases. The CDR3 runs 15 residues. Using its own MiXCR run on the reads, TCRdb lists one record per CDR3 protein. The sample shows about 85,000 distinct CDR3 sequences, about 44% of them seen only once. Note on this clonotype: As yet, its antigen is unknown.

Sequences were derived from CD8+ T cells from cultured PBMCs, sampled from culture after CMV antigen stimulation. The sequence was obtained from a human donor in good health (CMV status not recorded). Some clones in this sample may be carry-over from other donors' samples. The genes are TRBV28 and TRBJ2-1; the D gene could be TRBD1 or TRBD2 (6 bases each). Here the CDR3 DNA reads TGTGCCAGCAGTTTCTACGAGGGGGGCTACAATGAGCAGTTCTTC. Amino acid sequence: CASSFYEGGYNEQFF.